The rows below give T cell receptor beta chains drawn from one sample of a study of cytomegalovirus exposure and HLA in healthy donors. Clones were sequenced by immunoSEQ multiplex PCR, and TCRdb holds only the in-frame ones, with some missing. The data show under 150,000 clones, with 75% to 90% seen just once and 5.5% to 6% held by the top ten. Sequencing input: PBMCs. All receptors come from a woman between 40 and 50 years old in good health and CMV-seropositive. Each CDR3 is given with its conserved first and last residue. A D gene is named only where the DNA matches it firmly. Clone sizes are given selectively: once, few, many, or a class where the clone is expanded.

v_call,cdr3_length,d_call,clone_size,j_call,cdr3_nt,cdr3_aa
TRBV18,14,NA,NA,TRBJ2-3,TGTGCCAGCTCACCCCCGGCGGGCACAGATACGCAGTATTTT,CASSPPAGTDTQYF
TRBV29-1,16,TRBD2,NA,TRBJ2-7,TGCAGCGTCCAAGGACTAGCGGGAGAAACCGCCTACGAGCAGTACTTC,CSVQGLAGETAYEQYF
TRBV18,13,TRBD1,NA,TRBJ1-1,TGTGCCAGCTCACCCGGGACAGGAAACCAGGCTTTCTTT,CASSPGTGNQAFF
TRBV7-3,14,TRBD1,NA,TRBJ1-1,TGTGCCAGCAGCGAGCGACAGGGGGCCACTGAAGCTTTCTTT,CASSERQGATEAFF
TRBV4-2,14,NA,NA,TRBJ1-5,TGTGCCAGCAGCCAAGGGCAATTCAATCAGCCCCAGCATTTT,CASSQGQFNQPQHF
TRBV19,18,TRBD1,NA,TRBJ1-1,TGTGCCAGTAGTATCCCCACCCAACAGGGGGCCCCGAACACTGAAGCTTTCTTT,CASSIPTQQGAPNTEAFF
TRBV25-1,15,TRBD1,NA,TRBJ2-1,TGTGCCAGCGGGGCCTGGACAGGAACCTTCAATGAGCAGTTCTTC,CASGAWTGTFNEQFF
TRBV4-2,14,TRBD1,once,TRBJ1-2,TGTGCCAGCAGCCAAGGGGACAGACCCTATGGCTACACCTTC,CASSQGDRPYGYTF
TRBV15,14,TRBD1,NA,TRBJ1-2,TGTGCCACCAGCAGAGATGACAGGGGGCGTGGCTACACCTTC,CATSRDDRGRGYTF
TRBV6-5,16,TRBD1,NA,TRBJ2-6,TGTGCCAGCAGTTCCCGGGACAGCTCTGGGGCCAACGTCCTGACTTTC,CASSSRDSSGANVLTF
TRBV7-9,16,TRBD1,NA,TRBJ2-7,TGTGCCAGCAGCTCACTACCAGGACAGGGGAACCACGAGCAGTACTTC,CASSSLPGQGNHEQYF
TRBV5-6,15,TRBD1,NA,TRBJ1-5,TGTGCCAGCAGCTCCGGGACAGGGAGCAATCAGCCCCAGCATTTT,CASSSGTGSNQPQHF
TRBV7-6,14,NA,once,TRBJ2-7,TGTGCCAGCAGCTTAGATTCAGGGTCCGGCGAGCAGTACTTC,CASSLDSGSGEQYF
TRBV6-1,16,NA,few,TRBJ2-7,TGTGCCAGCAGTGAAGCGGGGGCAGGGACCCTCGACGAGCAGTACTTC,CASSEAGAGTLDEQYF
TRBV18,16,TRBD1,NA,TRBJ1-6,TGTGCCAGCTCACCACCTTCCAGGGGGACAGATTCACCCCTCCACTTT,CASSPPSRGTDSPLHF
TRBV4-3,17,NA,few,TRBJ1-4,TGCGCCAGCAGCCAAGCCCAACACCTAGCAACTAATGAAAAACTGTTTTTT,CASSQAQHLATNEKLFF
TRBV29-1,11,NA,NA,TRBJ1-1,TGCAGCGTTGACCAGAACACTGAAGCTTTCTTT,CSVDQNTEAFF
TRBV6-5,13,TRBD2,NA,TRBJ2-5,TGTGCCAGCAGGGGGGGGGTCCTGGGGACCCAGTACTTC,CASRGGVLGTQYF
TRBV5-5,15,TRBD2,NA,TRBJ2-7,TGTGCCAGCAGCGGGGGACTAGTTGAGATCCACGAGCAGTACTTC,CASSGGLVEIHEQYF
TRBV19,16,NA,NA,TRBJ1-1,TGTGCCAGTAGTATAGGATGGGCAGGGTCAATCACTGAAGCTTTCTTT,CASSIGWAGSITEAFF
TRBV6-1,13,NA,NA,TRBJ1-2,TGTGCCAGCAGTGAAGAATCCTACTATGGCTACACCTTC,CASSEESYYGYTF
TRBV4-1,16,NA,NA,TRBJ1-5,TGCGCCAGCAGCCCCTCTCTACAGGGTGCCGGACAGCCCCAGCATTTT,CASSPSLQGAGQPQHF
TRBV9,16,TRBD1,few,TRBJ2-3,TGTGCCAGCAGCGGGGGCCAGGACAGGTTCACAGATACGCAGTATTTT,CASSGGQDRFTDTQYF
TRBV19,15,TRBD1,NA,TRBJ1-5,TGTGCCAGTAGTTGGGACAGATCACGCAATCAGCCCCAGCATTTT,CASSWDRSRNQPQHF
TRBV7-8,18,NA,few,TRBJ2-2,TGTGCCAGCAGCCTGAGGGAACTGGTCCCGAAGGACACCGGGGAGCTGTTTTTT,CASSLRELVPKDTGELFF
TRBV29-1,11,NA,NA,TRBJ1-2,TGCAGCGGCGTAATGACGGGGGGCTACACCTTC,CSGVMTGGYTF
TRBV7-3,14,NA,NA,TRBJ2-1,TGTGCCAGCAGCTTAACGTCCGCGAGCAATGAGCAGTTCTTC,CASSLTSASNEQFF
TRBV7-2,14,TRBD2,NA,TRBJ2-7,TGTGCCAGCGGAAAGCGGGAGGGTAGCTACGAGCAGTACTTC,CASGKREGSYEQYF
TRBV7-8,16,NA,NA,TRBJ1-1,TGTGCCAGCTTTCGGGGTAGGATAACAATGAACACTGAAGCTTTCTTT,CASFRGRITMNTEAFF
TRBV20-1,11,NA,NA,TRBJ2-1,TGCAGTGCTAGGGAGTACAATGAGCAGTTCTTC,CSAREYNEQFF
TRBV6-5,13,NA,NA,TRBJ2-1,TGTGCCAGCAGCTCCCTAGCGCGGAATGAGCAGTTCTTC,CASSSLARNEQFF
TRBV7-9,14,TRBD1,NA,TRBJ2-3,TGTGCCAGCAGCTCCGGACAGGGCCCAGATACGCAGTATTTT,CASSSGQGPDTQYF
TRBV28,14,TRBD1,NA,TRBJ2-7,TGTGCCACCCGGGACAGGGCAGACTACTACGAGCAGTACTTC,CATRDRADYYEQYF
TRBV7-3,15,TRBD2,NA,TRBJ2-1,TGTGCCAGCAGCTCGGGACTAGCGGGAAACAATGAGCAGTTCTTC,CASSSGLAGNNEQFF
TRBV4-1,15,NA,few,TRBJ1-1,TGCGCCAGCAGCCAAGAAGTCGAGGGTACCACTGAAGCTTTCTTT,CASSQEVEGTTEAFF
TRBV28,15,NA,NA,TRBJ2-7,TGTGCCAGCAGAACCGGTGAAGGGGAAATCTACGAGCAGTACTTC,CASRTGEGEIYEQYF
TRBV2,14,NA,NA,TRBJ1-2,TGTGCCAGCAGTGCTGTGTCCAACGCGGAGGGCTACACCTTC,CASSAVSNAEGYTF
TRBV10-2,14,NA,NA,TRBJ1-1,TGCGCCAGCAGTGAGGACAGGAGGAACACTGAAGCTTTCTTT,CASSEDRRNTEAFF
TRBV15,13,NA,NA,TRBJ2-7,TGTGCCACCAGCAGAGATTCGGGTTACGAGCAGTACTTC,CATSRDSGYEQYF
TRBV6-5,15,TRBD2,once,TRBJ2-1,TGTGCCAGCAGTAGGACTAGCGGGAGATTCGGTGAGCAGTTCTTC,CASSRTSGRFGEQFF
TRBV7-8,19,NA,NA,TRBJ1-4,TGTGCCAGCAGCTTATGGGCAGGGCTCGGGGGGGGAGGTGGTGAAAAACTGTTTTTT,CASSLWAGLGGGGGEKLFF
TRBV6-1,16,TRBD1,NA,TRBJ1-3,TGTGCCGGAAGTGCCAAGGGGGCCGACTCTGGAAACACCATATATTTT,CAGSAKGADSGNTIYF
TRBV30,13,NA,NA,TRBJ1-4,TGTGCCCGGAACCCCGAGAGTCATGAAAAACTGTTTTTT,CARNPESHEKLFF
TRBV5-1,12,NA,NA,TRBJ2-7,TGCGCCAGCATCTCTCAGGCGCTCGAGCAGTACTTC,CASISQALEQYF
TRBV20-1,11,TRBD2,NA,TRBJ2-1,TGCAGTGCTAGAGTTAGCGGGGGGGTGTTCTTC,CSARVSGGVFF
TRBV7-7,12,NA,NA,TRBJ2-1,TGTGCTAGCAGTTTAAACGGGAATGAGCAGTTCTTC,CASSLNGNEQFF
TRBV5-1,14,NA,NA,TRBJ1-4,TGCGCCAGCAGCGAAAGAACAACTAATGAAAAGCTGTTTTTT,CASSERTTNEKLFF
TRBV6-6,13,NA,NA,TRBJ1-1,TGTGCCAGCATACGACAGATGAACACTGAAGCTTTCTTT,CASIRQMNTEAFF
TRBV6-1,15,NA,NA,TRBJ2-3,TGTGCCAGCAGTGAAGTGACAGCTAGCACAGATACGCAGTATTTT,CASSEVTASTDTQYF
TRBV10-3,11,NA,NA,TRBJ2-1,TGTGCCATCGCTCAGGTGGGTGAGCAGTTCTTC,CAIAQVGEQFF
TRBV5-1,14,TRBD1,NA,TRBJ1-6,TGCGCCAGCAGCTTGGAGGGACAGGAGGCACCCCTCCACTTT,CASSLEGQEAPLHF
TRBV5-4,16,TRBD2,NA,TRBJ2-3,TGTGCCAGCAGCTATCTGACTAGCGGGAGAACAGATACGCAGTATTTT,CASSYLTSGRTDTQYF